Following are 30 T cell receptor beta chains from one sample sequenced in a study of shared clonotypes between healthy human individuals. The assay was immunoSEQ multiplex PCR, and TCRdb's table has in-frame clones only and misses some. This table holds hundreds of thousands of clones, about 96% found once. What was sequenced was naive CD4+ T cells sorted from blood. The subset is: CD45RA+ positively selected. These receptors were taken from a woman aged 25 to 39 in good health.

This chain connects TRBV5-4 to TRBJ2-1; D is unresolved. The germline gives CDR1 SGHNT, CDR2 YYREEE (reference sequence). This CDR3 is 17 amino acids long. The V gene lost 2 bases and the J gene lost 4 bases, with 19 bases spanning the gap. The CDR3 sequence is CASSLDLHVEVYNEQFF. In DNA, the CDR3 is TGTGCCAGCAGCTTAGACTTGCATGTAGAGGTGTACAATGAGCAGTTCTTC. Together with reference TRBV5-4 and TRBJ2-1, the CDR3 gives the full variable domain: ETGVTQSPTHLIKTRGQQVTLRCSSQSGHNTVSWYQQALGQGPQFIFQYYREEENGRGNFPPRFSGLQFPNYSSELNVNALELDDSALYLCASSLDLHVEVYNEQFFGPGTRLTVL.

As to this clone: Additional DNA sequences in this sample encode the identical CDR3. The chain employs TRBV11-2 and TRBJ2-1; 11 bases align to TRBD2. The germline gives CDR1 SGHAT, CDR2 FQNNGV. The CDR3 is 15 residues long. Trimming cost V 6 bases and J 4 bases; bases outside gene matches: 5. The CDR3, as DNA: TGTGCCAGCAGTCTCCTAGCGGGAGGTTACAATGAGCAGTTCTTC. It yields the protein CASSLLAGGYNEQFF.

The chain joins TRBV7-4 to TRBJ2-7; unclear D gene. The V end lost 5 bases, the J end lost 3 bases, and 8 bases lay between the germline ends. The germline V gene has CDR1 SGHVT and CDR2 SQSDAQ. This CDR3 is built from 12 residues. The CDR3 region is CASSRAGYEQYF. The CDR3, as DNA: TGTGCCAGCAGCCGAGCTGGCTACGAGCAGTACTTC.

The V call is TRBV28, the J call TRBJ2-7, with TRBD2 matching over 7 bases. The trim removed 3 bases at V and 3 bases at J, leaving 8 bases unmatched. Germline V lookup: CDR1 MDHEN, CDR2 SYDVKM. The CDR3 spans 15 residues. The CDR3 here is CASSFGGSEIYEQYF. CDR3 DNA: TGTGCCAGCAGTTTCGGCGGGAGCGAAATCTACGAGCAGTACTTC.

CDR3 amino acids: CATSRDRGSGTEGQYF. For the CDR3, the DNA is TGTGCCACCAGCAGAGATCGGGGTAGCGGGACTGAGGGGCAGTACTTC. The V and J genes are TRBV15 and TRBJ2-7, with 8 bases fitting TRBD2. Losses at the gene ends were 0 bases for V and 9 bases for J; bases not matched to a gene: 13. The CDR3 totals 16 residues. Germline-derived CDR1 and CDR2 are LNHNV and YYDKDF (reference sequence).

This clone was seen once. CDR3 amino acids: CASSSPQGTTEAFF. The CDR3 nucleotides are TGTGCCAGCAGTTCGCCACAGGGGACCACTGAAGCTTTCTTT. The chain recombines TRBV28 with TRBJ1-1; the match to TRBD1 covers 7 bases. This CDR3 has 14 residues. Germline assignment: CDR1 MDHEN and CDR2 SYDVKM. V was pared by 4 bases and J by 4 bases, with 6 bases of the junction left unmatched.

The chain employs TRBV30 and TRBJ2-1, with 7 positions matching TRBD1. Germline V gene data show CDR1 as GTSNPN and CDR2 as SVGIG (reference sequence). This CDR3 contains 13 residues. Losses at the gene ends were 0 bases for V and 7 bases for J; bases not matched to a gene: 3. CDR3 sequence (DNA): TGTGCCTGGAGTGTACAACAGGGGAATGAGCAGTTCTTC. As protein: CAWSVQQGNEQFF.

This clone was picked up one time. For the CDR3, the DNA is TGTGCCAGCAGCTTAACTTATCCCTACAATGAGCAGTTCTTC. This gives the protein CASSLTYPYNEQFF. The V and J genes are TRBV11-2 and TRBJ2-1; D is uncertain. The CDR3 is 14 residues long. V lost 2 bases and J lost 2, with 7 bases in between. CDR1 is SGHAT and CDR2 is FQNNGV in the germline V gene.

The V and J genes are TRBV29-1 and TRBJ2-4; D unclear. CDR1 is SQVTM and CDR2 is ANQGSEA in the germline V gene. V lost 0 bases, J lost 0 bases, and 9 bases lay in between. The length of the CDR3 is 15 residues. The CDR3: CSVEDVLQAKNIQYF. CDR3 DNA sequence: TGCAGCGTTGAAGATGTGTTACAAGCCAAAAACATTCAGTACTTC.

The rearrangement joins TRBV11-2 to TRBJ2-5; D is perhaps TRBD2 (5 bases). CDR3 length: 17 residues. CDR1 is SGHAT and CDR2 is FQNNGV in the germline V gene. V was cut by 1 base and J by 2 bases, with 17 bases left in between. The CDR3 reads CASSLGGLTGGQETQYF. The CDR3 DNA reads TGTGCCAGCAGCTTAGGTGGACTCACGGGCGGGCAAGAGACCCAGTACTTC.

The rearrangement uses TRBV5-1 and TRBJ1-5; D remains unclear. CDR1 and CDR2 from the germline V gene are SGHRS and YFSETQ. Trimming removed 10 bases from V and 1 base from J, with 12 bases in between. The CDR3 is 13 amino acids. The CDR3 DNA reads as TGCGCCCCGAACTGCGGAAGCAATCAGCCCCAGCATTTT. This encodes CAPNCGSNQPQHF.

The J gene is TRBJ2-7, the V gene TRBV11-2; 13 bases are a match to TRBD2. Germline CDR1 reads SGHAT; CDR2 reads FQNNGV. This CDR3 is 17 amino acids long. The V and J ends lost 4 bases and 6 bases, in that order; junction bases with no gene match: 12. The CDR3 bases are TGTGCCAGCAGCTCGAGCCGACTAGCGGGAGGCAGTAGCGAGCAGTACTTC. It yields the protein CASSSSRLAGGSSEQYF. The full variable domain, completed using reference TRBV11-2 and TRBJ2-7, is EAGVAQSPRYKIIEKRQSVAFWCNPISGHATLYWYQQILGQGPKLLIQFQNNGVVDDSQLPKDRFSAERLKGVDSTLKIQPAKLEDSAVYLCASSSSRLAGGSSEQYFGPGTRLTVT.

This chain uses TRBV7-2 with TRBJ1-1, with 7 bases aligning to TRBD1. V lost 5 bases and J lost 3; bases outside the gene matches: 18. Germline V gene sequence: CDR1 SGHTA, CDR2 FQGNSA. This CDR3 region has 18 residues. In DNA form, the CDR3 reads TGTGCCAGCAGCCCCCGGCCAGACAGGGACGGGGCGTACACTGAAGCTTTCTTT. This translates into CASSPRPDRDGAYTEAFF.

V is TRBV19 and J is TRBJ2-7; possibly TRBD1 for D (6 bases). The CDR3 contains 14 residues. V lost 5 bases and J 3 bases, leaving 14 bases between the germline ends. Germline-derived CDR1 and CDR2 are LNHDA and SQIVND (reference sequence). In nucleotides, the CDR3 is TGTGCCAGTAGTTCTTCACAGGGAATCTACGAGCAGTACTTC. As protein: CASSSSQGIYEQYF. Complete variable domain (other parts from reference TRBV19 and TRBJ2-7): DGGITQSPKYLFRKEGQNVTLSCEQNLNHDAMYWYRQDPGQGLRLIYYSQIVNDFQKGDIAEGYSVSREKKESFPLTVTSAQKNPTAFYLCASSSSQGIYEQYFGPGTRLTVT.

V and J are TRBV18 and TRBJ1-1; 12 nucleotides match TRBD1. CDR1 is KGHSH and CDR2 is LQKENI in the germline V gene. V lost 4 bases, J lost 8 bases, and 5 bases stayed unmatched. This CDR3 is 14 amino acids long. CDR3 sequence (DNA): TGTGCCAGCTCACTTGGGACAGGGGGCGAGGAAGCTTTCTTT. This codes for CASSLGTGGEEAFF.

The CDR3 loop reads CASSEGGWSRFYGYTF. CDR3 sequence (DNA): TGTGCCAGCAGTGAAGGAGGGTGGAGCCGTTTCTATGGCTACACCTTC. This chain joins TRBV2 and TRBJ1-2; D ambiguous. The CDR3 is 16 residues long. The V gene's germline CDR1 is SNHLY and CDR2 FYNNEI. V was cut by 1 base and J by 4 bases, with 16 bases left in between.

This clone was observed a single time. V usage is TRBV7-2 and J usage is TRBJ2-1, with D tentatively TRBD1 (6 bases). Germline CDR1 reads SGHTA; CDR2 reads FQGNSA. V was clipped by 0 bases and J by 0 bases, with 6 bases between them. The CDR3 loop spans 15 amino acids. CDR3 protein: CASSLARGSYNEQFF. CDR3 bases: TGTGCCAGCAGCTTAGCCAGGGGCTCCTACAATGAGCAGTTCTTC.

CDR3 coding DNA: TGTGCCAGCAGCTTAGCCAAATCCCACCTTGCAACTAATGAAAAACTGTTTTTT. Amino acids: CASSLAKSHLATNEKLFF. V is TRBV7-9 and J is TRBJ1-4; D unclear. The germline V gene encodes CDR1 SEHNR and CDR2 FQNEAQ (reference sequence). Trimming pared 0 bases from V and 0 bases from J, leaving 14 bases between. The CDR3 sequence is 18 residues long.

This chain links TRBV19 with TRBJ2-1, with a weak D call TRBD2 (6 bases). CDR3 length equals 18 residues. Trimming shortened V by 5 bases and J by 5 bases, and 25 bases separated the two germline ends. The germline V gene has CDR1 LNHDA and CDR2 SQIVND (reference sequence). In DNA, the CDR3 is TGTGCCAGTAGTGACGGGGTCAGGAGGGCCCTCTGGAACAATGAGCAGTTCTTC. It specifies CASSDGVRRALWNNEQFF. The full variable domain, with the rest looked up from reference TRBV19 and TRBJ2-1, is DGGITQSPKYLFRKEGQNVTLSCEQNLNHDAMYWYRQDPGQGLRLIYYSQIVNDFQKGDIAEGYSVSREKKESFPLTVTSAQKNPTAFYLCASSDGVRRALWNNEQFFGPGTRLTVL.

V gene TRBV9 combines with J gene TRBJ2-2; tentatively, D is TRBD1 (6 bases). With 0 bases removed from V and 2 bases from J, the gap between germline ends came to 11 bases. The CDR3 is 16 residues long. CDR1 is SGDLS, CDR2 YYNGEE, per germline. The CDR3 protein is CASSVEKGTNTGELFF. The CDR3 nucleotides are TGTGCCAGCAGCGTAGAGAAAGGGACAAACACCGGGGAGCTGTTTTTT.

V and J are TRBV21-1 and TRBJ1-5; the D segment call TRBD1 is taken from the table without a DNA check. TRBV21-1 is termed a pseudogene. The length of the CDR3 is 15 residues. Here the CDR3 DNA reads TGTGCCAGCAGCAAGAGGGGACAGGGCAATCAGCCCCAGCATTTT. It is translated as CASSKRGQGNQPQHF.

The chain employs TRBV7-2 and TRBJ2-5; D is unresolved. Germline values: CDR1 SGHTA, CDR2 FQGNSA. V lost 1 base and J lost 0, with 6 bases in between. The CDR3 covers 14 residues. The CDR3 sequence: CASSLDNYQETQYF. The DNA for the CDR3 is TGTGCCAGCAGCTTAGACAATTACCAAGAGACCCAGTACTTC.

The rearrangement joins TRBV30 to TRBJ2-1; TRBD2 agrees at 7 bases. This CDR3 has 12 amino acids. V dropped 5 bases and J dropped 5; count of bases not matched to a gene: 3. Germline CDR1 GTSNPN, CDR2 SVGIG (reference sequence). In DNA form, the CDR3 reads TGTGCCTGGGGGAGGGCAAACAATGAGCAGTTCTTC. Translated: CAWGRANNEQFF.

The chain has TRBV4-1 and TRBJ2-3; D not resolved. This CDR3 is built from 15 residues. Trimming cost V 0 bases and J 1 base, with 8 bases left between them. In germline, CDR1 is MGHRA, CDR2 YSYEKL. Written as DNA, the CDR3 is TGCGCCAGCAGCCAAGATCTAGTCCGCACAGATACGCAGTATTTT. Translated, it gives CASSQDLVRTDTQYF.

This chain's CDR3 is CASSKRDNYNEQFF. CDR3 DNA: TGTGCCAGTAGTAAACGGGACAACTACAATGAGCAGTTCTTC. V and J are TRBV19 and TRBJ2-1, with D maybe TRBD1 (6 bases). Germline CDR1 reads LNHDA; CDR2 reads SQIVND (reference sequence). Deletions cut 4 bases from V and 3 bases from J, with 10 bases between. The CDR3 length is 14 residues.

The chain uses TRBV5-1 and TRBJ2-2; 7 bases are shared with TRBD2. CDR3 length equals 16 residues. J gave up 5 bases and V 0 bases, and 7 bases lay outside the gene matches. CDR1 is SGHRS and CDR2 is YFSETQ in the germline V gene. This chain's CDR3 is CASSLGVAGETGELFF. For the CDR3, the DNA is TGCGCCAGCAGCTTGGGAGTTGCGGGAGAAACCGGGGAGCTGTTTTTT.

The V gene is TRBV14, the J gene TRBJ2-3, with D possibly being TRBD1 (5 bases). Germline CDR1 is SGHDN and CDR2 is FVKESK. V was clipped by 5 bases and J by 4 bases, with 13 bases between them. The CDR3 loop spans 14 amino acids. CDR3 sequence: CASSSGPASDTQYF. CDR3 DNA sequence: TGTGCCAGCAGCTCAGGGCCGGCCTCAGATACGCAGTATTTT.

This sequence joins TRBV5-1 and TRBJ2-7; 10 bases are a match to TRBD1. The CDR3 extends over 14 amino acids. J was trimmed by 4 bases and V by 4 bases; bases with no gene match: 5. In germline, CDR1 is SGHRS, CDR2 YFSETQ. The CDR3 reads CASSRTGGVYEQYF. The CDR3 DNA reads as TGCGCCAGCAGCCGGACAGGGGGTGTATACGAGCAGTACTTC.

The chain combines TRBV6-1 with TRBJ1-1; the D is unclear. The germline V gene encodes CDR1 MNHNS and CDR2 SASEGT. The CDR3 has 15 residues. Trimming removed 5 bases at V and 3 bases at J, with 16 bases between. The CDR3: CASSNPIRGDTEAFF. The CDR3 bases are TGTGCCAGCAGTAATCCAATTCGGGGTGACACTGAAGCTTTCTTT.

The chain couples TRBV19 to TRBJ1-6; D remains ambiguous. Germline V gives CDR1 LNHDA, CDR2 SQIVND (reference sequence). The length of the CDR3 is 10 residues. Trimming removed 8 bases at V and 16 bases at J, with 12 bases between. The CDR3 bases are TGTGCCAGTGGGAGGGCGGATCTCCACTTT. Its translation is CASGRADLHF.